A single TCR beta chain is shown here with its context. This clone was seen more than once but under ten times. It has no known antigen specificity. Within one base of it there is no much larger clone, and no base qualities were kept. Per the publication, the time point label means: baseline before first vaccination. The vaccinee samples were drawn from two UK trials, COV001 and COV002, one of which was a single-blind randomized controlled phase 2/3 trial testing AZD1222 (ChAdOx1 nCoV-19) in healthy adults. Trial participant PBMC samples were collected at day 0 and day 28 after the second dose for TCRbeta chain sequencing. The sample belongs to a study of T cell responses to AZD1222 COVID-19 vaccine (dated by TCRdb to about 2021). As for the study more broadly: AZD1222 recipients whose second dose came at about 4 weeks and those whose second dose came at about 12 weeks were combined into one group, since spike-specific TCR depth and breadth did not differ between the two schedules. Trial participants were enrolled by age into 18-55, 56-69 and 70-plus year subgroups, with roughly 150, 30 and 60 TCR-sequenced participants respectively. TCR sequencing was performed for 230 to 250 trial participants, of whom about 200 were given two doses of AZD1222 and around 25 were given two doses of MenACWY control vaccine.

The CDR3 regions of human TCRbeta chains were analyzed by immunosequencing. Per the original workflow: Repertoire TCRs were checked for matches against a reference library of SARS-CoV-2-specific TCRs that had been generated using the MIRA antigen-specificity platform. Breadth meant the fraction of unique TCRs that were SARS-CoV-2-associated, whereas depth meant the fraction of total T cells that were SARS-CoV-2-associated. Using the MIRA data, each spike-specific TCR was mapped to the spike region that the TCR reacts to and placed in a CD4 or CD8 class. Log10-transformed breadth and depth values were compared by one-way ANOVA with Sidak's multiple comparisons tests. TCRdb took this table from immuneACCESS and kept in-frame rearrangements with V and J called. Such tables lack part of the clones; where checked against another copy, unresolved V genes explain under half of the gap, and the rest is unexplained. That table gives V, J and clone size, and the DNA gave D and trimming. For this sample there are 100,000 to 120,000 clones; 88% appear just once. Clones ranked in the top ten supply around 1.7% of the sample.

Beyond this particular receptor, the publication reports: In the small 56-69-year group, the increase in depth fell short of significance, most likely because of low power. Participants were mostly white British, with more females than males. The authors suggested clonal diversity may have been underestimated. Because no samples from the day 14 peak response were available, repertoires could be characterized only after the peak T cell response. After two AZD1222 doses, spike-specific TCR breadth and depth were significantly higher than at day 0 and than in MenACWY recipients. Nearly half of unique spike-specific TCRs reportedly recognized epitopes outside regions mutated in the B.1.351 and B.1.1.7 variants. The whole spike protein was spanned by vaccine-associated CD4 TCRs, and dominant responses were seen in regions 160-218 and 743-854. Conclusions about previously exposed vaccinees were limited because only five to seven AZD1222 recipients were SARS-CoV-2 seropositive at baseline.

From cysteine to phenylalanine, the CDR3 is 15 amino acids long. Of the read, only the CDR3 DNA is kept; its 45 bases are in frame from base 1. At the junction V is shortened by 0 bases and J by 7 bases, with 15 bases in between. The germline V gene (reference sequence) supplies CDR1 WNHNN and CDR2 SYGVQD. The origin of this receptor is an adult in good health. The chain joins TRBV10-1 to TRBJ1-1; D gene: possibly TRBD1, on 5 matching bases. The source material was peripheral blood, sampled on day 0 of AZD1222 vaccination. The CDR3 in this case is CASSESRRGVNEAFF. The DNA sequence reads TGCGCCAGCAGTGAGTCGAGAAGGGGTGTAAATGAAGCTTTCTTT.